These 17 T cell receptor beta chains originate from one sample sequenced in a study of T-cell reconstitution after alpha-beta-depleted transplantation in children. For TCRbeta, the library was prepared with unique molecular identifiers. MiXCR, run by TCRdb on the PCR reads, gives a single entry per CDR3 protein. The sample consists of under 300,000 distinct CDR3 sequences, about 9.9% of them appearing once. The starting material was peripheral blood, obtained 180 days after TCRalphabeta/CD19-depleted stem cell transplant. Receptor source: a male patient aged 2 to 9 who had a stem cell transplant for chronic granulomatous disease, so the T cells may come from the graft donor.

This clonotype has a count of ten or more. The gene calls are TRBV9 and TRBJ2-2; D is unresolved. This CDR3 region has 15 residues. V dropped 4 bases and J dropped 6 bases, with 16 bases sitting between them. CDR1 is SGDLS, CDR2 YYNGEE, per germline. The DNA of the CDR3 is TGTGCCAGCAGCCCCGGAGCCTCCGGAGCCGGGGAGCTGTTTTTT. This gives the protein CASSPGASGAGELFF.

The chain recombines TRBV28 with TRBJ2-3; possibly TRBD2 for D (6 bases). V was cut by 4 bases and J by 3 bases, with 14 bases left in between. This CDR3 contains 15 residues. Germline loops: CDR1 MDHEN, CDR2 SYDVKM. The CDR3: CASSSRLGMTDTQYF. For the CDR3, the DNA is TGTGCCAGCAGTTCGAGACTAGGGATGACAGATACGCAGTATTTT.

This clonotype was counted many times. DNA for the CDR3: TGTGCCAGCAGCGTAGGGGATAGCGGGAGAGAGAAGACCCAGTACTTC. Translating gives CASSVGDSGREKTQYF. The V call is TRBV9, the J call TRBJ2-5; 9 nucleotides match TRBD2. Germline values: CDR1 SGDLS, CDR2 YYNGEE. There are 16 residues in the CDR3. Trimming removed 0 bases from V and 6 bases from J; junction bases left unmatched: 9.

The table lists this clonotype with many counts. The rearrangement joins TRBV18 to TRBJ2-7; TRBD1 aligns across 11 bases. Trimming at V came to 2 bases and at J to 2 bases, leaving 2 bases not matched to a gene. Looked up from germline, CDR1 is KGHSH and CDR2 is LQKENI. The CDR3 has 15 residues. CDR3 in amino acids: CASSPGTGGTYEQYF. The CDR3 DNA reads TGTGCCAGCTCACCAGGGACAGGGGGAACCTACGAGCAGTACTTC.

Notes on this clonotype: Since a much larger clone is just one base distant, this may be a read error. The CDR3 DNA reads TGTGCCAGCAGCTTAGTCAGGCGGCCGATCTCTAGCAATCAGCCCCAGCATTTT. It translates to CASSLVRRPISSNQPQHF. The chain couples TRBV7-8 to TRBJ1-5; no clear D gene. The V end was cut by 1 base, the J end by 0 bases, with 16 bases between. The CDR3 totals 18 residues. The germline V gene has CDR1 SGHVS and CDR2 FQNEAQ. The variable domain in full, with the rest retrieved from reference TRBV7-8 and TRBJ1-5, is GAGVSQSPRYKVAKRGQDVALRCDPISGHVSLFWYQQALGQGPEFLTYFQNEAQLDKSGLPSDRFFAERPEGSVSTLKIQRTQQEDSAVYLCASSLVRRPISSNQPQHFGDGTRLSIL.

This clonotype was detected ten times or more. The V call is TRBV7-9, the J call TRBJ2-3; 8 nucleotides agree with TRBD2. The CDR3 has 12 amino acids. V dropped 5 bases and J dropped 14; count of bases not matched to a gene: 9. CDR1 and CDR2 from the germline V gene are SEHNR and FQNEAQ (reference sequence). The CDR3, as DNA: TGTGCCAGCAGCCTCATTGGACTAGCACCGTATTTT. Protein sequence: CASSLIGLAPYF.

This clonotype was seen repeatedly, ten times or more. This chain uses TRBV7-6 with TRBJ1-2; 8 positions match TRBD1. The CDR3 runs to 15 residues. CDR1 and CDR2 (germline): SGHVS, FNYEAQ. Trimming removed 5 bases from V and 3 bases from J; junction bases left unmatched: 8. The CDR3 is CASSPGQGFDYGYTF. The CDR3 DNA sequence: TGTGCCAGCAGCCCCGGACAGGGATTTGACTATGGCTACACCTTC.

This clonotype showed up many times. This chain connects TRBV20-1 to TRBJ2-7, with D possibly TRBD1 on 6 matching bases. Between the trimmed V and J ends, which lost 0 bases and 3 bases, there was a span of 9 bases. Germline V lookup: CDR1 DFQATT, CDR2 SNEGSKA (reference sequence). This CDR3 comprises 13 residues. The CDR3 DNA sequence: TGCAGTGCTAGAGAGAAGGGGGACTACGAGCAGTACTTC. This gives the protein CSAREKGDYEQYF.

This clonotype occurred many times. The chain combines TRBV10-3 with TRBJ2-5, with 9 nucleotides matching TRBD1. Trimming cost V 0 bases and J 5 bases; bases outside gene matches: 4. The germline V gene encodes CDR1 ENHRY and CDR2 SYGVKD. This CDR3 is 15 amino acids long. The DNA for the CDR3 is TGTGCCATCAGTGAGTCCGACAGGGGGAGTGAGACCCAGTACTTC. It codes for CAISESDRGSETQYF.

About this clonotype itself: A read error may be the cause here, since a much bigger clone is one base away. The genes are TRBV5-1 and TRBJ2-5, with TRBD1 identical over 7 bases. This CDR3 is 15 amino acids long. Looked up from germline, CDR1 is SGHRS and CDR2 is YFSETQ. The CDR3 loop reads CASSLNTGARETQSF. The DNA for the CDR3 is TGCGCCAGCAGCTTGAATACAGGGGCCCGAGAGACCCAGTCCTTC.

Many counts were recorded for this clonotype. V is TRBV5-5 and J is TRBJ1-2, with D perhaps TRBD1 (5 bases). Germline assignment: CDR1 SGHKS and CDR2 YYEKEE (reference sequence). Trimming took off 0 bases at V and 8 bases at J, with 11 bases between the two ends. CDR3 length: 13 amino acids. The CDR3 reads CASSLEGAFGYTF. The CDR3 region has the DNA TGTGCCAGCAGCTTGGAAGGGGCCTTCGGCTACACCTTC.

This clonotype was picked up many times. The chain is built from TRBV24-1 and TRBJ2-3; tentative D call: TRBD2 (6 bases). Looked up from germline, CDR1 is KGHDR and CDR2 is SFDVKD. The ends were cut back, 0 bases at V and 3 bases at J, with 12 bases in the middle. CDR3 length: 16 amino acids. The CDR3 protein is CATSDLGAGSTDTQYF. CDR3 coding DNA: TGTGCCACCAGTGATTTGGGTGCGGGATCGACAGATACGCAGTATTTT.

This clonotype was observed many times. The J gene is TRBJ2-6, the V gene TRBV5-1, with D possibly TRBD1 on 6 matching bases. Germline V gives CDR1 SGHRS, CDR2 YFSETQ. Trimming cost V 0 bases and J 4 bases, with 17 bases left between them. The CDR3 extends over 18 amino acids. The CDR3 is CASSLESGGASGANVLTF. The CDR3 DNA is TGCGCCAGCAGCTTGGAGTCTGGGGGCGCATCAGGGGCCAACGTCCTGACTTTC.

Ten or more counts support this clonotype. CDR3 nucleotides: TGCGCCAGCAGCCAGGGACAGGATGGCTCCTACGAGCAGTACTTC. Translated, it gives CASSQGQDGSYEQYF. The rearrangement joins TRBV4-3 to TRBJ2-7; 8 bases are shared with TRBD1. V lost 3 bases and J lost 0; bases outside the gene matches: 4. This CDR3 region has 15 residues. From germline, CDR1 is LGHNA and CDR2 YSLEER.

The table lists this clonotype with many counts. Relative to the germline gene, one junction end is altered; a read error may explain this. The chain links TRBV20-1 to TRBJ1-1; D perhaps matches TRBD1 (6 bases). The CDR3 consists of 16 residues. Per the germline V gene, CDR1 is DFQATT and CDR2 is SNEGSKA (reference sequence). The DNA of the CDR3 is TGCAGTGCCGATGACAGGTCTACTTTTGTGAATACTGAAGCTTTCTTT. It encodes CSADDRSTFVNTEAFF.

This clonotype was recorded many times. The chain employs TRBV6-2 or TRBV6-3 and TRBJ2-5; D gene unclear. Germline-derived CDR1 and CDR2 are MNHEY and SVGEGT. Trimming removed 3 bases at V and 6 bases at J, with 5 bases between. CDR3 size: 11 residues. The DNA of the CDR3 is TGTGCCAGCAGTTATGGGAAGACCCAGTACTTC. It specifies CASSYGKTQYF.

The table lists this clonotype with many counts. The DNA for the CDR3 is TGTGCCAGCAGTGAAGGACAAAACGCGAACACCGGGGAGCTGTTTTTT. Its protein product is CASSEGQNANTGELFF. The chain carries TRBV2 and TRBJ2-2, with D uncertain. Trimming left V 1 base short and J 0 bases short, with 9 bases between. Per germline, CDR1 SNHLY and CDR2 FYNNEI. This CDR3 region has 16 residues.